This TCR beta chain was identified in a study of CD8+CD57+ T cells in acquired aplastic anemia. Overall study context: Average DNA yield from sorted CD4+ and CD8+ cells was approximately 3.2 ug.

Germline assignment: CDR1 MGHRA and CDR2 YSYEKL. The CDR3 consists of 14 residues. The J segment lost 6 bases and the V segment lost 5 bases, leaving 7 bases of the junction unmatched. Patients sequenced had flow cytometry evidence of CD8+CD57+ cell expansion. At blood sampling, none of the patients had yet received therapy. Broader study findings: A set of approximately 29 CD8+ CDR3 sequences was shared between patients and controls, and these sequences appeared highly expressed in patients. A significant difference in CD8+ Simpson's diversity between patients and controls was not found.

Profiling that covered TCR beta VDJ and CDR3 relied on genomic DNA as its template. TCRdb itself ran the reads through MiXCR, one entry per CDR3 protein. This sample has more than 150,000 distinct CDR3 sequences; roughly 45% occur once, and the top ten carry 3.2%. On this clonotype: Its antigen is currently unknown.

The sequenced sample consisted of sorted CD4+, CD8+, or CD8+CD57+ T cells (not recorded which) from PBMCs. The clonotype comes from a human donor with aplastic anemia. The chain joins TRBV4-1 to TRBJ2-1; 7 bases match TRBD2. The CDR3 nucleotides read TGCGCCAGCAGCGCCCAGACTAGCCTCAATGAGCAGTTCTTC. Translated, it gives CASSAQTSLNEQFF.